Each of the 18 T cell receptor beta chains below was sequenced from the same sample in a study of blood T cell repertoires in COVID-19. Libraries were prepared by immunoSEQ multiplex PCR; TCRdb keeps only in-frame clonotypes and omits some of them. The table shows about 380,000 clones, with around 87% occurring only once. What was sequenced was PBMCs or T cells enriched from blood (not recorded which). These receptors all come from a man aged 25-45 years who had recovered from COVID-19.

The chain joins TRBV11-2 to TRBJ2-1; D is possibly TRBD2 (6 bases). The CDR3 runs 15 residues. Trimming stripped 2 bases from V and 3 bases from J, with 11 bases between. Germline V gene sequence: CDR1 SGHAT, CDR2 FQNNGV. The CDR3 here is CASSLFGTVYNEQFF. CDR3 nucleotide sequence: TGTGCCAGCAGCTTATTCGGGACTGTCTACAATGAGCAGTTCTTC.

The rearrangement uses TRBV7-8 and TRBJ1-2; D might be TRBD1 (6 bases). This CDR3 contains 14 residues. CDR1 is SGHVS and CDR2 is FQNEAQ in the germline V gene. V lost 0 bases and J 6 bases, leaving 11 bases between the germline ends. The CDR3, as DNA: TGTGCCAGCAGCTTAGCCACAGGGTGGGATGGCTACACCTTC. Protein product: CASSLATGWDGYTF.

Note on this clone: The junction and the germline gene differ at one end; a read error may be behind it. CDR3 nucleotides: TGTGCCAGCAGTGAGAGAACTGGCTGGACTACCTCCCACGAGCAGTACTTC. Translation gives CASSERTGWTTSHEQYF. This sequence joins TRBV6-1 and TRBJ2-7; TRBD2 might be the D (6 bases). The V gene's germline CDR1 is MNHNS and CDR2 SASEGT. CDR3 length equals 17 residues.

The table lists this clone with a count of one. The chain has TRBV6-5 and TRBJ1-1; no definite D call. Germline assignment: CDR1 MNHEY and CDR2 SVGAGI. The CDR3 is 15 residues long. Trimming stripped 2 bases from V and 0 bases from J, with 10 bases between. The CDR3 DNA is TGTGCCAGCAGTTACATCACGGGTATGAACACTGAAGCTTTCTTT. As protein: CASSYITGMNTEAFF.

The CDR3 sequence is CAWSPTSGGVQYF. The CDR3 DNA reads as TGTGCCTGGAGCCCGACTAGCGGGGGTGTCCAGTACTTC. The chain recombines TRBV30 with TRBJ2-5, with TRBD2 matching 12 bases. The CDR3 consists of 13 residues. V lost 3 bases, J lost 10 bases, and 6 bases stayed unmatched. In germline, CDR1 is GTSNPN, CDR2 SVGIG (reference sequence).

The rearrangement uses TRBV5-5 and TRBJ1-2, with D unclear. Looked up from germline, CDR1 is SGHKS and CDR2 is YYEKEE (reference sequence). V was clipped by 4 bases and J by 3 bases, with 13 bases between them. The CDR3 loop spans 14 amino acids. The CDR3 sequence is CASSPSEGYYGYTF. In DNA form, the CDR3 reads TGTGCCAGCAGCCCGTCGGAGGGCTACTATGGCTACACCTTC.

V and J are TRBV6-2 or TRBV6-3 and TRBJ1-4; a weak D match, TRBD1 (6 bases). V gave up 5 bases and J gave up 4 bases, with 14 bases separating them. The CDR3 loop spans 15 amino acids. Per the germline V gene, CDR1 is MNHEY and CDR2 is SVGEGT. The CDR3 spells CASSPAGGFNEKLFF. The CDR3 coding sequence is TGTGCCAGCAGTCCAGCGGGGGGCTTTAATGAAAAACTGTTTTTT.

This sequence joins TRBV19 and TRBJ1-5; D possibly corresponds to TRBD1 (6 bases). Germline CDR1 and CDR2: LNHDA and SQIVND (reference sequence). Trimming pared 6 bases from V and 6 bases from J, leaving 15 bases between. CDR3 size: 14 residues. The CDR3 DNA reads as TGTGCCAGTAGGGACAGCGTCTTCGGTCAGCCCCAGCATTTT. Translation: CASRDSVFGQPQHF.

This chain connects TRBV4-1 to TRBJ2-7; no clear D gene. Germline values: CDR1 MGHRA, CDR2 YSYEKL. CDR3 length equals 16 residues. Deletions cut 1 base from V and 2 bases from J, with 15 bases between. The CDR3 coding sequence is TGCGCCAGCAGCCAAGGGTCGGTCGGCGGCGCCTACGAGCAGTACTTC. Encoded protein: CASSQGSVGGAYEQYF.

The rearrangement uses TRBV6-5 and TRBJ1-5, with TRBD1 matching over 10 bases. V dropped 6 bases and J dropped 6; count of bases not matched to a gene: 8. The CDR3 loop spans 15 amino acids. CDR1 and CDR2 from the germline V gene are MNHEY and SVGAGI. This chain's CDR3 is CASSQGGQGSQPQHF. As DNA, the CDR3 is TGTGCCAGCAGCCAAGGGGGACAGGGGAGTCAGCCCCAGCATTTT.

The genes are TRBV3-1 (or the pseudogene TRBV3-2) and TRBJ1-2, with 9 bases fitting TRBD1. Germline CDR1 reads LGHDT; CDR2 reads YNNKEL (reference sequence). This CDR3 has 13 amino acids. V lost 6 bases and J lost 8; bases outside the gene matches: 7. The CDR3 is CASRLGQGHGYTF. CDR3 sequence (DNA): TGTGCCAGCAGACTGGGACAGGGACACGGCTACACCTTC.

The V and J genes are TRBV2 and TRBJ1-1; a weak D match, TRBD1 (5 bases). Deletions cut 4 bases from V and 3 bases from J, with 9 bases between. Germline loops: CDR1 SNHLY, CDR2 FYNNEI. This CDR3 region has 13 residues. CDR3 sequence: CASSGGSHTEAFF. The CDR3 DNA sequence: TGTGCCAGCAGTGGGGGCAGTCACACTGAAGCTTTCTTT.

V and J are TRBV19 and TRBJ1-6; D is undetermined. V was shortened by 6 bases and J by 9 bases, with 18 bases between the two germline ends. CDR1 is LNHDA and CDR2 is SQIVND in the germline V gene (reference sequence). This CDR3 has 15 amino acids. In DNA, the CDR3 is TGTGCCAGTAGAGACTCGGGAGGGATAGGTTCACCCCTCCACTTT. Its translation is CASRDSGGIGSPLHF.

Here the CDR3 DNA reads TGTGCCAGCAGCCACGTCGTAGGATCCCCGGGGGAGACCCAGTACTTC. Translation: CASSHVVGSPGETQYF. The gene calls are TRBV7-9 and TRBJ2-5, with D perhaps TRBD2 (5 bases). The V and J ends lost 5 bases and 5 bases respectively, with 21 bases between them. CDR1 and CDR2 (germline): SEHNR, FQNEAQ (reference sequence). CDR3 length: 16 amino acids.

In DNA, the CDR3 is TGTGCCAGCAGCGTAGAAGGGACTAGCCGGGAGACCCAGTACTTC. Its protein is CASSVEGTSRETQYF. The rearrangement joins TRBV9 to TRBJ2-5, with 9 nucleotides matching TRBD2. From germline, CDR1 is SGDLS and CDR2 YYNGEE. The CDR3 runs to 15 residues. J gave up 5 bases and V 0 bases, and 5 bases lay outside the gene matches.

This sequence joins TRBV9 and TRBJ1-2; D call uncertain. CDR1 and CDR2 from the germline V gene are SGDLS and YYNGEE. The CDR3 totals 12 residues. Trimming shortened V by 4 bases and J by 5 bases, and 9 bases separated the two germline ends. The CDR3 DNA reads TGTGCCAGCAGCCCTCAAACTTATGGCTACACCTTC. Residues: CASSPQTYGYTF.

In its sample, this clone was seen once. This chain connects TRBV19 to TRBJ1-5; TRBD1 might be the D (5 bases). Germline loops: CDR1 LNHDA, CDR2 SQIVND (reference sequence). The CDR3 has 13 residues. V lost 7 bases and J lost 4, with 11 bases in between. CDR3 in DNA: TGTGCCAGTATGGGCAGGGAAAATCAGCCCCAGCATTTT. It yields the protein CASMGRENQPQHF.

J is TRBJ1-5 and V is TRBV19; D might be TRBD1 (5 bases). This CDR3 is built from 16 residues. Trimming cost V 4 bases and J 2 bases, with 15 bases left between them. Germline CDR1 LNHDA, CDR2 SQIVND (reference sequence). CDR3 sequence: CASSTPKTARNQPQHF. CDR3 DNA sequence: TGTGCCAGTAGTACCCCTAAGACAGCACGCAATCAGCCCCAGCATTTT.